These 2 T cell receptor beta chains were sequenced from one sample in a study of cytomegalovirus exposure and HLA in healthy donors. Primers included in the PCR were 60 Vbeta and 13 Jbeta primers. Clones were read by immunoSEQ multiplex PCR, and TCRdb kept only the in-frame ones, dropping some. The sample totals 100,000 to 150,000 clones. The sequenced sample consisted of PBMCs. The source is a woman aged 40 to 49 in good health and CMV-seropositive.

This rearrangement joins TRBV13 to TRBJ2-1; 10 nucleotides agree with TRBD2. This CDR3 has 15 residues. V shed 6 bases and J 5 bases; nucleotides not matched to a gene: 7. Germline V lookup: CDR1 PRHDT, CDR2 FYEKMQ (reference sequence). The CDR3 region is CASSSGLAVNNEQFF. CDR3 DNA sequence: TGTGCCAGCAGTTCCGGACTAGCGGTTAACAATGAGCAGTTCTTC.

The chain links TRBV28 to TRBJ2-3; 7 nucleotides align to TRBD2. The CDR3 is 15 residues long. Germline-derived CDR1 and CDR2 are MDHEN and SYDVKM. V dropped 2 bases and J dropped 2; count of bases not matched to a gene: 4. The DNA of the CDR3 is TGTGCCAGCAGTTTAATAGCGGGTACCACAGATACGCAGTATTTT. Protein: CASSLIAGTTDTQYF. Full variable domain (remainder filled in from reference TRBV28 and TRBJ2-3): DVKVTQSSRYLVKRTGEKVFLECVQDMDHENMFWYRQDPGLGLRLIYFSYDVKMKEKGDIPEGYSVSREKKERFSLILESASTNQTSMYLCASSLIAGTTDTQYFGPGTRLTVL.